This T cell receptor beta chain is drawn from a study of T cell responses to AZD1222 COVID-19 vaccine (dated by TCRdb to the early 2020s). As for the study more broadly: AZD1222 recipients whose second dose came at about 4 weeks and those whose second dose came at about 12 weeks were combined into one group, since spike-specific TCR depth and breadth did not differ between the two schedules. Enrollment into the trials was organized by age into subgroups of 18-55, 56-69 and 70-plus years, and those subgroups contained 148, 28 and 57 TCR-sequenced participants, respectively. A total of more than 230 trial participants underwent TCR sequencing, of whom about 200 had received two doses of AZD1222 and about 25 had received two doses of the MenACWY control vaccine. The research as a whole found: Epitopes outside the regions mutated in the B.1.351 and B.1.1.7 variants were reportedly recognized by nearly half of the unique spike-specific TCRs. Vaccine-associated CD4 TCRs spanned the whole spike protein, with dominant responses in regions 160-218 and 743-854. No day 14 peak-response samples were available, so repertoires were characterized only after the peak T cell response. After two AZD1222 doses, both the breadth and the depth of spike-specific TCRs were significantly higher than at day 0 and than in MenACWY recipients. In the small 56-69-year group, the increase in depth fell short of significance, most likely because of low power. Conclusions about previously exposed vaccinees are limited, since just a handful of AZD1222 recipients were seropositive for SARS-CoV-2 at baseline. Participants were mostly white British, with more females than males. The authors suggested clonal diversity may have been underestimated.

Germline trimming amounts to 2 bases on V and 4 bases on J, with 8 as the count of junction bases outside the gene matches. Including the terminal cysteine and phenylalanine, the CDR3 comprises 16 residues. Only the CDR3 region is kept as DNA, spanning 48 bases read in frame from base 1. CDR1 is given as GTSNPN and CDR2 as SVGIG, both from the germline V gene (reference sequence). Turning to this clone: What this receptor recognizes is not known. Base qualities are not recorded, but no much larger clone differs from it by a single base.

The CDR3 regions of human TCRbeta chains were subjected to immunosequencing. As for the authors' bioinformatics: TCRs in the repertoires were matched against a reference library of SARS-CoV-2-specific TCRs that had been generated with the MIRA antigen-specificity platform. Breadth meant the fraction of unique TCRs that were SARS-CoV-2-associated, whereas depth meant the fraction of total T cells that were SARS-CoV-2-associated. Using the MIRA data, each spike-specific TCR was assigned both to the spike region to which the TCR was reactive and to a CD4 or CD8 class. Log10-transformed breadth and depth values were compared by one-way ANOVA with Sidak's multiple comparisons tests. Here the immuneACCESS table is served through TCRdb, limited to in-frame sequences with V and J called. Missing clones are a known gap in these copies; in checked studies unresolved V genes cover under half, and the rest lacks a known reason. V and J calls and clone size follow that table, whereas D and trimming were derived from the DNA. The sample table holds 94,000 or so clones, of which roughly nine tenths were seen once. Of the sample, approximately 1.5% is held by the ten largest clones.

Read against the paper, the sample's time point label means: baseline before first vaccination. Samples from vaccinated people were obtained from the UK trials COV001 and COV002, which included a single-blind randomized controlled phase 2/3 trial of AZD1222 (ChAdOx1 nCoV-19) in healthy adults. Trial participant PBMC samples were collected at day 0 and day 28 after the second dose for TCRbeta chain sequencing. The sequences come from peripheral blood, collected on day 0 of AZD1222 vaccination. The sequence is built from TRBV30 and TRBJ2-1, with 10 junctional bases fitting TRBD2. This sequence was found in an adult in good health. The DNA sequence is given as TGTGCCTGGAGTCTGAGCGGGGGGGAGTTTTACAATGAGCAGTTCTTC. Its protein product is CAWSLSGGEFYNEQFF.